This T cell receptor (beta chain) was observed in a study of cytomegalovirus exposure and HLA in healthy donors. Regarding the study as a whole: In a later analysis, most CMV-associated TCR beta chains appeared HLA-restricted. Several of the most significant clusters appeared, in a later analysis, to be linked to common viral pathogens. Analysis was performed later, and it showed HLA-associated TCR beta chains to be more clonally expanded than equally common others. Productive rates of about 90% or about 30% were seen for most TCR beta V segments in an earlier analysis.

Remarks on this clone: The target antigen is unknown.

The PCR employed 60 Vbeta primers together with 13 Jbeta primers. Clones were sequenced by immunoSEQ multiplex PCR, and TCRdb holds only the in-frame ones, with some missing. The sample shows roughly 190,000 clones, around 85% of them seen only once. What was sequenced was PBMCs. The TCR originated in a middle-aged man in good health and CMV-seronegative.

CDR3: CASSFLPMTGVTYEQYF. The CDR3 DNA reads as TGTGCCAGTAGTTTCTTACCCATGACAGGGGTTACCTACGAGCAGTACTTC. This chain joins TRBV19 and TRBJ2-7, with TRBD1 matching 8 bases. The germline V gene encodes CDR1 LNHDA and CDR2 SQIVND (reference sequence). After removal of 5 bases from V and 2 bases from J, the junction contained 14 bases not matched to a gene. The CDR3 runs to 17 residues.